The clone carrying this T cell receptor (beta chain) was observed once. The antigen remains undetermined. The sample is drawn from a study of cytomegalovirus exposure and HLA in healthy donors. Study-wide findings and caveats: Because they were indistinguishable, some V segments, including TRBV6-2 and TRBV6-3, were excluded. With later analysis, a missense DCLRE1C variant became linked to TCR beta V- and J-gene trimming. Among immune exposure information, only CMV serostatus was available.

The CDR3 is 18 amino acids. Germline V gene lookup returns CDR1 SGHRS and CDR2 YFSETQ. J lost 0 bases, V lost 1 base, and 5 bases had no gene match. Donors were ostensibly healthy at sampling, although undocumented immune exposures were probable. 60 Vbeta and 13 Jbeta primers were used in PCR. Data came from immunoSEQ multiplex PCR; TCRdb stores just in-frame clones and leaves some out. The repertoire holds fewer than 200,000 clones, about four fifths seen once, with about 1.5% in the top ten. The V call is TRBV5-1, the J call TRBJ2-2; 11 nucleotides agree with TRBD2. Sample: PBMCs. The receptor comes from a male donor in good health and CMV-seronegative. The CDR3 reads CASSLTSGSLTNTGELFF. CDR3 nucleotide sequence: TGCGCCAGCAGCTTGACTAGCGGGAGCCTAACGAACACCGGGGAGCTGTTTTTT.